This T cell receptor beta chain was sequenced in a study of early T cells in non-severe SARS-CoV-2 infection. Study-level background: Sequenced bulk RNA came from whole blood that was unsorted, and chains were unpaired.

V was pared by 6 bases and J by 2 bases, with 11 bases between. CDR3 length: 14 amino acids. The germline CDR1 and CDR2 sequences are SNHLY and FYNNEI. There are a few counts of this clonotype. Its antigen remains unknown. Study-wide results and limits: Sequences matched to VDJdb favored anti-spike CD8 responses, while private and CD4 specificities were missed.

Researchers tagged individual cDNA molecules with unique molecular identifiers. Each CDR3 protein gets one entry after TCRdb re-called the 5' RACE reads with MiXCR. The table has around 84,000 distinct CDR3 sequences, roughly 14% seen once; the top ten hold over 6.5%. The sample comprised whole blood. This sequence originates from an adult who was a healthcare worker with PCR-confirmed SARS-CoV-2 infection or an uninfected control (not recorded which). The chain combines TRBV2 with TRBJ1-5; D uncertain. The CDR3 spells CASRISTGNQPQHF. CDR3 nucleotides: TGTGCCAGCAGAATCTCCACAGGCAATCAGCCCCAGCATTTT. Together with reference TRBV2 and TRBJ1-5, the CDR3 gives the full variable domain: EPEVTQTPSHQVTQMGQEVILRCVPISNHLYFYWYRQILGQKVEFLVSFYNNEISEKSEIFDDQFSVERPDGSNFTLKIRSTKLEDSAMYFCASRISTGNQPQHFGDGTRLSIL.